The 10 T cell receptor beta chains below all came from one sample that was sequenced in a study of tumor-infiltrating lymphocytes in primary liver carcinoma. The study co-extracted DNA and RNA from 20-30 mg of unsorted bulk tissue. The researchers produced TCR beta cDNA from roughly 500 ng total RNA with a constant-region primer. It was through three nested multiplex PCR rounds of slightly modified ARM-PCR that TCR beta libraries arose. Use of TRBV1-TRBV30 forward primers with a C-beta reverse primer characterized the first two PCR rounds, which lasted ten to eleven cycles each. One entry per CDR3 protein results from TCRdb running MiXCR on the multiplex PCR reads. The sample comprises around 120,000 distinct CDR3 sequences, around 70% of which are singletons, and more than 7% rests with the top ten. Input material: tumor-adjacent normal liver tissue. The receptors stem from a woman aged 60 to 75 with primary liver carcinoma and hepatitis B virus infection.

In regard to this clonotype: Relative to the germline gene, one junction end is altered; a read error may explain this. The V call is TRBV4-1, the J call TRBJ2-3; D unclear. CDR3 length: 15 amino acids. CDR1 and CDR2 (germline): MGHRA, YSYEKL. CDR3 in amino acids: CASSQDDINTDAQYF. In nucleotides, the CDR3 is TGCGCCAGCAGCCAAGATGACATAAACACAGATGCGCAGTATTTT.

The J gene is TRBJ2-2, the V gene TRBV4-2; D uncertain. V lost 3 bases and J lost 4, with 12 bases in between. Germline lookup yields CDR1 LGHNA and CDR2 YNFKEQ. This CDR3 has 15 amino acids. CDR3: CASSQIIAATGELFF. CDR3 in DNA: TGTGCCAGCAGCCAGATTATAGCAGCCACCGGGGAGCTGTTTTTT.

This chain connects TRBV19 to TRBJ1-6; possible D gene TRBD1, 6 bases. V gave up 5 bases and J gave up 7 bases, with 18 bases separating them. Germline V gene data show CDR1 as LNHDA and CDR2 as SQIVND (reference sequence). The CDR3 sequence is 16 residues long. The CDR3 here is CASSPVDRWYNSPLHF. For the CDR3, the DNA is TGTGCCAGTAGTCCGGTTGACAGGTGGTACAATTCACCCCTCCACTTT.

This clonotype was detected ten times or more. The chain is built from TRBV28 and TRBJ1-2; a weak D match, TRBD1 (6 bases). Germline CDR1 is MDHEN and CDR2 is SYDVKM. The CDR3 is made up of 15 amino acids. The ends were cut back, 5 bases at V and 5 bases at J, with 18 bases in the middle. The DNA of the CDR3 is TGTGCCAGCAGTGCCGGGGGGGCCCGGGGGTATGGCTACACCTTC. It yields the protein CASSAGGARGYGYTF.

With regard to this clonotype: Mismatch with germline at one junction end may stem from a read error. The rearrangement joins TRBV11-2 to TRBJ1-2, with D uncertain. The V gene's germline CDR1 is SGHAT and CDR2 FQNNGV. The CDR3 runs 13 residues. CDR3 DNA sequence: TGTGAGAGCAGCCCGACCCATAACTACGGCTACACCTTC. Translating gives CESSPTHNYGYTF.

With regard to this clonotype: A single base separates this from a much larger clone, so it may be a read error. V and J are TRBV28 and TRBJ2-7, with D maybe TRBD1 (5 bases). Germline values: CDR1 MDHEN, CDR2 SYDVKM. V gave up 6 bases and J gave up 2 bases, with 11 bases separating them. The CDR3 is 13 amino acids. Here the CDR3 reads CASSRTRPYEQYF. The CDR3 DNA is TGTGCCAGCAGCCGGACAAGGCCCTACGAGCAGTACTTC. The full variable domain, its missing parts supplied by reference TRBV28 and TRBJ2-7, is DVKVTQSSRYLVKRTGEKVFLECVQDMDHENMFWYRQDPGLGLRLIYFSYDVKMKEKGDIPEGYSVSREKKERFSLILESASTNQTSMYLCASSRTRPYEQYFGPGTRLTVT.

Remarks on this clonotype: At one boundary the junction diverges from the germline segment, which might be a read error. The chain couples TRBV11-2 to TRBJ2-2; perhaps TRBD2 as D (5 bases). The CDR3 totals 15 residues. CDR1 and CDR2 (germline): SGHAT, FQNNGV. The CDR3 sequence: CVSSPPQGPIGELYF. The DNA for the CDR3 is TGTGTCAGCAGCCCTCCGCAAGGACCGATCGGGGAGCTGTATTTT.

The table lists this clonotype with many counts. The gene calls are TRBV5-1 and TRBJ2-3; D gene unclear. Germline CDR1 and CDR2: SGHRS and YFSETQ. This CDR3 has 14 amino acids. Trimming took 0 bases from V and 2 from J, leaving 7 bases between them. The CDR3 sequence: CASSLGTHTDTQYF. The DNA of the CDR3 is TGCGCCAGCAGCTTGGGGACCCACACAGATACGCAGTATTTT.

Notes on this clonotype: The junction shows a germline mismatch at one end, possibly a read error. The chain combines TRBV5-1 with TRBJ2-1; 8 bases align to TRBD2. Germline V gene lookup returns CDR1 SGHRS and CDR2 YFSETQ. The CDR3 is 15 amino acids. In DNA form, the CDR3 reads TGCGCCAACAGCCCCGGGAATAGCGGGACCAATGAGCAGTTCTTC. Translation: CANSPGNSGTNEQFF.

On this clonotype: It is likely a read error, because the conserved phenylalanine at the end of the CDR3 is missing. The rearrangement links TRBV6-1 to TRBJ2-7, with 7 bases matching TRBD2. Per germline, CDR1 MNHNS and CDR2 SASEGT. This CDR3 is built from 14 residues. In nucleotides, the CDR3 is TGTGTCAGCAGACTTACTAGCGTGATTTACGAGCAGTACTTA. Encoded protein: CVSRLTSVIYEQYL.